This TCR beta chain originates from a study of breast tumors, draining lymph nodes, adjacent tissues. Samples came from axillary lymph nodes draining the breast cancer. This clonotype has a handful of counts. Germline loops: CDR1 MNHNS, CDR2 SASEGT. The CDR3 sequence is 16 residues long. The ends lost 6 bases at V and 4 bases at J; junction bases unmatched: 11. A single record per CDR3 protein comes from TCRdb applying MiXCR to the multiplex PCR reads. The sample has approximately 190,000 distinct CDR3 sequences; approximately 33% are singletons. Sequencing input: axillary lymph node tissue. This chain uses TRBV6-1 with TRBJ2-1; 8 bases line up with TRBD1. The receptor's source is a female donor with breast cancer. Some clones in this sample may be carry-over from other donors' samples. CDR3 sequence (DNA): TGTGCCAGCAGGGTGATGGGAACAGGGGGGTACAATGAGCAGTTCTTC. Its translation: CASRVMGTGGYNEQFF.